This T cell receptor beta chain was found in a study of blood T cell repertoires in COVID-19. Study context: Acute and convalescent COVID-19 specimens originated in the United States, Italy and Spain.

TCRdb keeps only in-frame clones here, not all; method: immunoSEQ multiplex PCR. The sample holds a few hundred thousand clones, around 90% seen once. Trimming at V came to 5 bases and at J to 4 bases, leaving 25 bases not matched to a gene. The CDR3 has 21 residues. Germline values: CDR1 MDHEN, CDR2 SYDVKM. The V call is TRBV28, the J call TRBJ2-2; 7 bases agree with TRBD2. This TCR was sampled from a woman between 55 and 75 years old with COVID-19, enrolled during active disease. The sample comprised peripheral blood. The CDR3 loop reads CASSPTRRTRTSDYRTGELFF. CDR3 bases: TGTGCCAGCAGTCCAACCCGGAGGACTAGGACCTCGGACTACCGCACCGGGGAGCTGTTTTTT.